This TCR beta chain appears in the sequencing data of a study of T cell changes during pregnancy in multiple sclerosis. Data came from immunoSEQ multiplex PCR; TCRdb stores just in-frame clones and leaves some out. The sample consists of around 100,000 clones, roughly 90% of them appearing once. The TCR was taken from a female donor with multiple sclerosis, enrolled in a pregnancy study. Sequenced here: peripheral blood, sampled in the third trimester of pregnancy.

The CDR3: CASSPGQGARNEQFF. CDR3 coding DNA: TGTGCCAGCAGTCCCGGACAGGGAGCTCGCAATGAGCAGTTCTTC. The chain employs TRBV2 and TRBJ2-1; 8 nucleotides line up with TRBD1. The V gene end was trimmed by 5 bases and the J gene end by 6 bases; junction bases not matched to a gene: 9. The CDR3 totals 15 residues. Germline V gene sequence: CDR1 SNHLY, CDR2 FYNNEI. Full variable domain (remainder filled in from reference TRBV2 and TRBJ2-1): EPEVTQTPSHQVTQMGQEVILRCVPISNHLYFYWYRQILGQKVEFLVSFYNNEISEKSEIFDDQFSVERPDGSNFTLKIRSTKLEDSAMYFCASSPGQGARNEQFFGPGTRLTVL.